A selection of T cell receptor beta chains follows, all from one sample in a study of PD-L1 blockade in urothelial cancer. The data were produced by immunoSEQ multiplex PCR, yet TCRdb's version contains in-frame clones alone and is incomplete. The sample contains 90,000 or so clones, roughly 89% of which appear only once. Sample: PBMCs, taken around atezolizumab (anti-PD-L1) treatment. The receptors come from a man in his 60s with urothelial cancer. CDR3s include the opening cysteine and the closing phenylalanine or tryptophan. The order of the fields is clone size, V gene, J gene, CDR3 protein. The size of a clone is reported for some rows only, either as once, few or many, or as a class for expanded clones.

size: .; V: TRBV30; J: TRBJ2-1; CDR3: CAWDRSGVQFF
size: .; V: TRBV7-7; J: TRBJ1-3; CDR3: CASSLTTGNTIYF
size: .; V: TRBV7-9; J: TRBJ1-4; CDR3: CASSLGSSPRGKLFF
size: .; V: TRBV5-1; J: TRBJ2-7; CDR3: CASSLSPAGDHEQYF
size: .; V: TRBV28; J: TRBJ1-2; CDR3: CASSRTRTYGYTF
size: .; V: TRBV9; J: TRBJ1-3; CDR3: CASSEQGAIAGNTIYF
size: .; V: TRBV7-2; J: TRBJ2-5; CDR3: CASSFQTVKETQYF
size: .; V: TRBV2; J: TRBJ2-2; CDR3: CASRTANTGELFF
size: .; V: TRBV6-5; J: TRBJ2-7; CDR3: CASSYASPTYEQYF
size: .; V: TRBV10-3; J: TRBJ1-2; CDR3: CAISEGTGGNYGYTF
size: .; V: TRBV9; J: TRBJ2-1; CDR3: CASSGDSNPSYNEQFF
size: once; V: TRBV18; J: TRBJ2-7; CDR3: CASSPASLWSGEQYF
size: .; V: TRBV5-1; J: TRBJ2-7; CDR3: CASSFQGLEQYF
size: .; V: TRBV6-5; J: TRBJ1-1; CDR3: CASNRERAFF
size: .; V: TRBV19; J: TRBJ2-5; CDR3: CASSPRGGRETQYF
size: .; V: TRBV4-3; J: TRBJ2-1; CDR3: CASSLGLPGNEQFF
size: once; V: TRBV6-1; J: TRBJ1-1; CDR3: CASSEMGWAQDTEAFF
size: .; V: TRBV5-4; J: TRBJ2-5; CDR3: CASSLGGGERETQYF
size: .; V: TRBV5-1; J: TRBJ2-7; CDR3: CASSLGGGSGISYEQYF
size: once; V: TRBV6-1; J: TRBJ1-5; CDR3: CASSEAGGPAGGNQPQHF
size: .; V: TRBV7-2; J: TRBJ1-6; CDR3: CASSLGPRQVYSPLHF
size: .; V: TRBV9; J: TRBJ1-3; CDR3: CASSRDRGYSETGNTIYF
size: .; V: TRBV27; J: TRBJ1-2; CDR3: CASSLSGAQGYTF
size: .; V: TRBV7-2; J: TRBJ1-2; CDR3: CASSSQDRTFYGYTF
size: .; V: TRBV4-3; J: TRBJ2-4; CDR3: CASSQDLPPVDIQYF
size: .; V: TRBV5-8; J: TRBJ2-3; CDR3: CASSPYGDTQYF
size: .; V: TRBV18; J: TRBJ2-1; CDR3: CASSPPGLGQNYNEQFF
size: few; V: TRBV4-3; J: TRBJ1-5; CDR3: CASSQDLSQPQHF
size: .; V: TRBV4-2; J: TRBJ2-3; CDR3: CASSQDMASGTDTQYF
size: .; V: TRBV10-3; J: TRBJ2-3; CDR3: CAISTTSFGTDTQYF
size: .; V: TRBV10-3; J: TRBJ2-3; CDR3: CAISGDRGLADTQYF
size: .; V: TRBV5-1; J: TRBJ1-2; CDR3: CASSLGVGGQDYGYTF
size: .; V: TRBV25-1; J: TRBJ2-5; CDR3: CASSRPGVAGGQETQYF